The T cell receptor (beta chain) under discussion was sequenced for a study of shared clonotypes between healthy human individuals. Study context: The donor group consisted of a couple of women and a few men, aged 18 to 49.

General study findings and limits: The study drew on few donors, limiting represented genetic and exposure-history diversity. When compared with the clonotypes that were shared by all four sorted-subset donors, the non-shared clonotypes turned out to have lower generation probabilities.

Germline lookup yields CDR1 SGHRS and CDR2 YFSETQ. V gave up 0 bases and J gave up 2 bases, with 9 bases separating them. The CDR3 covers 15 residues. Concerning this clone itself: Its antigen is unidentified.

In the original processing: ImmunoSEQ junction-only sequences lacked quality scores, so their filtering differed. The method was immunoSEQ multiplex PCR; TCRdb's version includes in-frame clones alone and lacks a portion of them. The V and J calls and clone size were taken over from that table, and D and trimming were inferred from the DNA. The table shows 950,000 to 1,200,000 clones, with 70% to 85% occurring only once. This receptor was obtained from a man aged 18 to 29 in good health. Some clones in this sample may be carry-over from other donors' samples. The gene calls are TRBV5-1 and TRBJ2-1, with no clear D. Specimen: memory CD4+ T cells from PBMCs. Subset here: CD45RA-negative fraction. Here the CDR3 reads CASSLGPIPYNEQFF. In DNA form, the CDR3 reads TGCGCCAGCAGCTTGGGCCCTATTCCCTACAATGAGCAGTTCTTC. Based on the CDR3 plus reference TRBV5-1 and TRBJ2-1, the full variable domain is KAGVTQTPRYLIKTRGQQVTLSCSPISGHRSVSWYQQTPGQGLQFLFEYFSETQRNKGNFPGRFSGRQFSNSRSEMNVSTLELGDSALYLCASSLGPIPYNEQFFGPGTRLTVL.